This is a list of T cell receptor beta chains from one sample in a study of Ad26.COV2.S vaccination and SARS-CoV-2 variants. Only in-frame clones appear in the TCRdb table, and some are missing; sequencing was by immunoSEQ multiplex PCR. The sample shows around 380,000 clones, 70% to 90% of them seen only once. The sequenced sample was peripheral blood, obtained in a trial of Ad26.COV2.S vaccine versus placebo. Receptor source: a person between 18 and 65 years old who received the Ad26.COV2.S COVID-19 vaccine or a placebo. Each CDR3 is given with its conserved first and last residue. The order of the fields is clone size, V gene, J gene, D gene, CDR3 protein, CDR3 DNA. A D gene is named only where the DNA matches it firmly. Not every row has a clone size; where given, it reads once, few, many or a size class.

size: .; V: TRBV7-6; J: TRBJ2-2; D: .; CDR3: CASLSNTGELFF; DNA: TGTGCCAGTCTATCGAACACCGGGGAGCTGTTTTTT
size: .; V: TRBV11-1; J: TRBJ2-5; D: TRBD2; CDR3: CASSSGGGKETQYF; DNA: TGTGCCAGCAGTAGCGGGGGGGGTAAAGAGACCCAGTACTTC
size: .; V: TRBV5-6; J: TRBJ2-7; D: .; CDR3: CASSLEGREQYF; DNA: TGTGCCAGCAGCTTGGAGGGGCGCGAGCAGTACTTC
size: .; V: TRBV7-9; J: TRBJ1-2; D: TRBD1; CDR3: CASSPYHGTEMDYGYTF; DNA: TGTGCCAGCAGCCCGTATCATGGGACAGAAATGGACTATGGCTACACCTTC
size: .; V: TRBV5-1; J: TRBJ1-1; D: .; CDR3: CASSWRGGNTEAFF; DNA: TGCGCCAGCAGCTGGAGAGGGGGGAACACTGAAGCTTTCTTT
size: .; V: TRBV18; J: TRBJ1-2; D: .; CDR3: CASSPGILNYGYTF; DNA: TGTGCCAGCTCACCGGGGATTTTAAACTATGGCTACACCTTC
size: .; V: TRBV5-6; J: TRBJ2-1; D: .; CDR3: CASSLFGSEGANEQFF; DNA: TGTGCCAGCAGCTTGTTCGGGAGCGAGGGGGCAAATGAGCAGTTCTTC
size: .; V: TRBV6-5; J: TRBJ1-6; D: .; CDR3: CASSTGSQDRSPLHF; DNA: TGTGCCAGCAGTACAGGGTCACAGGACCGTTCACCCCTCCACTTT
size: .; V: TRBV7-9; J: TRBJ1-1; D: TRBD1; CDR3: CASTKTGVVTFF; DNA: TGTGCCAGCACCAAGACAGGGGTGGTCACTTTCTTT
size: .; V: TRBV5-4; J: TRBJ1-1; D: .; CDR3: CASSARDVNTEAFF; DNA: TGTGCCAGCAGCGCGAGGGATGTGAACACTGAAGCTTTCTTT
size: .; V: TRBV5-6; J: TRBJ2-1; D: TRBD1; CDR3: CASSFGTGAYNEQFF; DNA: TGTGCCAGCAGCTTTGGGACAGGAGCATACAATGAGCAGTTCTTC
size: .; V: TRBV5-6; J: TRBJ2-3; D: .; CDR3: CASSRAASGDTQYF; DNA: TGTGCCAGCAGCCGGGCCGCGTCGGGAGATACGCAGTATTTT
size: .; V: TRBV19; J: TRBJ1-1; D: .; CDR3: CASRRGRRAMNTEAFF; DNA: TGTGCCAGTAGACGGGGCAGGAGGGCTATGAACACTGAAGCTTTCTTT
size: .; V: TRBV6-2/TRBV6-3; J: TRBJ1-1; D: .; CDR3: CASSYSGGESEAFF; DNA: TGTGCCAGCAGTTACTCCGGGGGCGAATCTGAAGCTTTCTTT
size: .; V: TRBV15; J: TRBJ2-1; D: .; CDR3: CATSRSPGSGVNEQFF; DNA: TGTGCCACCAGCAGATCTCCGGGGTCGGGTGTAAATGAGCAGTTCTTC
size: once; V: TRBV14; J: TRBJ1-6; D: .; CDR3: CASSRGSSYNSPLHF; DNA: TGTGCCAGCAGCAGAGGGAGCTCCTATAATTCACCCCTCCACTTT
size: .; V: TRBV5-1; J: TRBJ1-5; D: .; CDR3: CASSFSGLNQPQHF; DNA: TGCGCCAGCAGCTTCTCAGGCCTCAATCAGCCCCAGCATTTT
size: .; V: TRBV6-2/TRBV6-3; J: TRBJ2-4; D: TRBD1; CDR3: CASSYSPGQGWDIQYF; DNA: TGTGCCAGCAGTTACTCCCCGGGACAGGGTTGGGACATTCAGTACTTC
size: .; V: TRBV3-1/TRBV3-2; J: TRBJ2-6; D: .; CDR3: CATLSGANVLTF; DNA: TGTGCCACCTTATCTGGGGCCAACGTCCTGACTTTC